These T cell receptor beta chains were read from a single sample in a study of blood T cells in healthy people across ages. TCRdb reprocessed the 5' RACE reads via MiXCR and lists one record per CDR3 protein. The table lists 600,000 to 1,000,000 distinct CDR3 sequences, about 25% of them singletons. These data also formed part of another study, on T cells of mothers and their children.

The sequenced sample consisted of blood. Receptors were obtained from a boy between 5 and 17 years old in good health. CDR3s include the opening cysteine and the closing phenylalanine or tryptophan. The order of the fields is CDR3 length, V gene, D gene, clone size, J gene, CDR3 protein, CDR3 DNA. The D gene is left open where the match is weak. Clone size, where shown, is once, few, many, or a class for clones that have expanded.

>17|TRBV5-5|-|-|TRBJ2-1
CASSLAPAGALYNEQFF
TGTGCCAGCAGCTTGGCCCCGGCGGGGGCACTATACAATGAGCAGTTCTTC
>14|TRBV10-3|TRBD1|-|TRBJ2-1
CAISAGQGADEQFF
TGTGCCATCAGTGCGGGACAGGGGGCGGATGAGCAGTTCTTC
>15|TRBV27|TRBD1|few|TRBJ2-1
CASSITGAAYNEQFF
TGTGCCAGCAGTATTACAGGGGCCGCCTACAATGAGCAGTTCTTC
>12|TRBV20-1|-|few|TRBJ2-5
CSAGGASETQYF
TGCAGTGCTGGGGGGGCGTCTGAGACCCAGTACTTC
>16|TRBV5-1|-|few|TRBJ2-5
CASSLDLRGQGETQYF
TGCGCCAGCAGCTTGGATCTGAGGGGCCAGGGGGAGACCCAGTACTTC
>16|TRBV5-5|-|-|TRBJ2-2
CASSLGQLLSTGELFF
TGTGCCAGCAGCTTGGGACAGCTCTTGTCGACCGGGGAGCTGTTTTTT
>13|TRBV20-1|-|few|TRBJ1-2
CSARDLQLGLYTF
TGCAGTGCTAGAGATCTACAGCTGGGGCTTTACACCTTC
>15|TRBV13|-|few|TRBJ2-4
CASSSRDTSKNIQYF
TGTGCCAGCAGCTCACGGGACACCAGCAAAAACATTCAGTACTTC
>16|TRBV4-1|TRBD2|few|TRBJ2-1
CASSQEAGLGNNEQFF
TGCGCCAGCAGCCAAGAAGCGGGACTCGGGAACAATGAGCAGTTCTTC
>13|TRBV20-1|-|few|TRBJ2-5
CSAERDAGYKQYF
TGCAGTGCTGAACGGGACGCAGGCTACAAGCAGTACTTC
>15|TRBV6-5|-|-|TRBJ2-5
CASSSYTGSWETQYF
TGTGCCAGCAGTTCCTACACAGGGTCATGGGAGACCCAGTACTTC
>13|TRBV6-6|-|-|TRBJ2-5
CASSSTTGTSLFF
TGTGCCAGCAGTTCAACGACCGGGACTTCTCTGTTCTTC
>13|TRBV27|-|-|TRBJ2-7
CASSPEAGYEQYF
TGTGCCAGCAGTCCGGAGGCAGGCTACGAGCAGTACTTC
>11|TRBV29-1|-|few|TRBJ2-1
CSVEEPGEQFF
TGCAGCGTTGAAGAACCGGGTGAGCAGTTCTTC
>14|TRBV7-3|TRBD1|-|TRBJ2-5
CASSSRQGAKTQYF
TGTGCCAGCAGCTCACGACAGGGGGCTAAGACCCAGTACTTC
>14|TRBV6-5|-|few|TRBJ1-1
CASIQFPAGTEAFF
TGTGCCAGCATCCAATTCCCGGCGGGCACTGAAGCTTTCTTT
>16|TRBV24-1|-|-|TRBJ2-1
CATSGPGIPSYNEQFF
TGTGCCACCAGTGGCCCTGGGATTCCCTCCTACAATGAGCAGTTCTTC
>13|TRBV12-3/TRBV12-4|-|few|TRBJ2-1
CASSLWHKNEQFF
TGTGCCAGCAGTTTGTGGCACAAGAATGAGCAGTTCTTC
>19|TRBV5-1|TRBD1|few|TRBJ2-4
CASSLGGDRRLGAKNIQYF
TGCGCCAGCAGCTTGGGAGGGGACAGACGGTTAGGAGCCAAAAACATTCAGTACTTC
>15|TRBV9|-|few|TRBJ2-5
CASSPRGERQETQYF
TGTGCCAGCAGCCCCAGAGGTGAGAGACAAGAGACCCAGTACTTC
>15|TRBV7-9|TRBD2|-|TRBJ2-5
CASSLSGRVEETQYF
TGTGCCAGCAGTTTAAGCGGGAGGGTTGAAGAGACCCAGTACTTC
>13|TRBV7-2|-|-|TRBJ2-6
CASSRSRANVLTF
TGTGCCAGCAGCAGGAGTCGGGCCAACGTCCTGACTTTC
>14|TRBV2|TRBD2|few|TRBJ2-3
CASTLAGLTDTQYF
TGTGCCAGCACTCTAGCGGGGCTCACAGATACGCAGTATTTT
>17|TRBV13|-|-|TRBJ2-4
CASSLGRQDWGKNIQYF
TGTGCCAGCAGCTTAGGGAGACAGGACTGGGGCAAAAACATTCAGTACTTC
>16|TRBV4-1|-|few|TRBJ2-5
CASSQEGGSTQETQYF
TGCGCCAGCAGCCAAGAGGGAGGCAGTACCCAAGAGACCCAGTACTTC
>16|TRBV21-1|-|few|TRBJ1-5
CASRDRGQEGNQPQHF
TGTGCCAGCAGGGACAGGGGGCAGGAGGGCAATCAGCCCCAGCATTTT
>18|TRBV10-3|-|few|TRBJ1-6
CAISESSQASSYNSPLHF
TGTGCCATCAGTGAGTCCTCCCAGGCCAGCTCCTATAATTCACCCCTCCACTTT
>15|TRBV6-2/TRBV6-3|TRBD2|few|TRBJ2-5
CASTQGGGPQETQYF
TGTGCCAGCACCCAAGGCGGGGGGCCCCAAGAGACCCAGTACTTC
>15|TRBV4-1|-|-|TRBJ2-7
CASSPGQSLKDEQYF
TGCGCCAGCAGCCCAGGACAGAGCCTTAAGGACGAGCAGTACTTC
>15|TRBV9|TRBD1|few|TRBJ1-1
CASSARDRGSAEAFF
TGTGCCAGCAGCGCAAGGGACAGGGGATCCGCTGAAGCTTTCTTT
>13|TRBV29-1|TRBD2|-|TRBJ2-1
CSVSSGGGGEQFF
TGCAGCGTTTCTAGCGGGGGGGGCGGGGAGCAGTTCTTC
>16|TRBV30|-|few|TRBJ1-6
CAWSWPSVEVQSPLHF
TGTGCCTGGAGTTGGCCATCGGTAGAAGTACAATCACCCCTCCACTTT
>12|TRBV10-3|TRBD1|few|TRBJ2-7
CAISRTGNEQYF
TGTGCCATCAGCCGGACAGGGAACGAGCAGTACTTC
>14|TRBV9|-|few|TRBJ2-7
CASSVGLGQYEQYF
TGTGCCAGCAGCGTTGGACTGGGGCAGTACGAGCAGTACTTC
>16|TRBV7-2|TRBD1|-|TRBJ1-5
CASSLVGTEINQPQHF
TGTGCCAGCAGCTTAGTCGGGACAGAGATCAATCAGCCCCAGCATTTT
>18|TRBV6-2/TRBV6-3|-|-|TRBJ2-7
CASSLSFSEAESPYEQYF
TGTGCCAGCAGCCTATCCTTCTCCGAGGCGGAGAGTCCCTACGAGCAGTACTTC
>18|TRBV29-1|TRBD2|-|TRBJ2-7
CSVEGPPRTSGSSYEQYF
TGCAGCGTTGAAGGCCCGCCCCGGACTAGCGGGAGTAGTTACGAGCAGTACTTC
>15|TRBV11-2|-|-|TRBJ2-5
CASSLDLRLQETQYF
TGTGCCAGCAGCTTAGATCTGAGGCTCCAAGAGACCCAGTACTTC
>15|TRBV5-5|-|-|TRBJ1-1
CASSFHGHMNTEAFF
TGTGCCAGCAGCTTCCATGGACATATGAACACTGAAGCTTTCTTT
>13|TRBV28|-|-|TRBJ2-5
CASRNRFQETQYF
TGTGCCAGCAGAAACAGATTTCAAGAGACCCAGTACTTC
>16|TRBV7-2|-|-|TRBJ2-7
CASSLARGTRTYEQYF
TGTGCCAGCAGCTTAGCCCGCGGGACACGAACCTACGAGCAGTACTTC
>14|TRBV9|-|-|TRBJ2-1
CASSAPGTYNEQFF
TGTGCCAGCAGCGCGCCTGGGACATACAATGAGCAGTTCTTC